Listed here are 32 T cell receptor beta chains from one sample, sequenced in a study of control samples from healthy donors and cancer patients. Repertoires were generated with immunoSEQ multiplex PCR, while TCRdb's copy carries only in-frame clones and drops some. The data show some 70,000 clones, over 80% seen once. Specimen: blood. The receptors come from a man between 60 and 70 years old in good health.

The gene calls are TRBV29-1 and TRBJ2-2; D is unclear. This CDR3 spans 12 amino acids. V lost 3 bases and J 3 bases, leaving 5 bases between the germline ends. Germline V gene data show CDR1 as SQVTM and CDR2 as ANQGSEA. The CDR3 bases are TGCAGCGTTGATGGTTACACCGGGGAGCTGTTTTTT. It codes for CSVDGYTGELFF.

This clone showed up just once. This chain joins TRBV5-1 and TRBJ2-2, with D tentatively TRBD1 (7 bases). CDR1 and CDR2 (germline): SGHRS, YFSETQ. The CDR3 totals 16 residues. Deletions cut 1 base from V and 4 bases from J, with 14 bases between. CDR3 amino acids: CASSLRQGGRTGELFF. The CDR3 nucleotides are TGCGCCAGCAGCTTGAGGCAGGGGGGACGCACCGGGGAGCTGTTTTTT.

V and J are TRBV7-9 and TRBJ2-3; 7 positions match TRBD2. CDR1 and CDR2 (germline): SEHNR, FQNEAQ (reference sequence). V gave up 5 bases and J gave up 0 bases; unmatched junction bases: 14. CDR3 length: 18 amino acids. CDR3 nucleotides: TGTGCCAGCAGCCTGCCCGTTCGGTCGCGGGAGAGCACAGATACGCAGTATTTT. It encodes CASSLPVRSRESTDTQYF.

This clone has just one count. This CDR3 is CASRQTNGEHTF. Here the CDR3 DNA reads TGTGCCAGCAGACAAACCAACGGGGAACACACCTTC. The rearrangement joins TRBV6-5 to TRBJ1-2; D remains ambiguous. Trimming cost V 6 bases and J 12 bases, with 17 bases left between them. The germline CDR1 and CDR2 sequences are MNHEY and SVGAGI. This CDR3 is 12 amino acids long.

The chain combines TRBV5-1 with TRBJ2-1; tentatively, D is TRBD2 (5 bases). The CDR3 is made up of 15 amino acids. CDR1 is SGHRS and CDR2 is YFSETQ in the germline V gene. The V end lost 4 bases, the J end lost 5 bases, and 16 bases lay between the germline ends. CDR3 coding DNA: TGCGCCAGCAGCCCCGCCCAAGGGAGAAACAATGAGCAGTTCTTC. Translating gives CASSPAQGRNNEQFF.

DNA for the CDR3: TGTGCCAGCAGTTACTCCCGGACCTCTCACAATGAGCAGTTCTTC. Its translation: CASSYSRTSHNEQFF. The gene calls are TRBV6-5 and TRBJ2-1; D unclear. The CDR3 totals 15 residues. Germline CDR1 and CDR2: MNHEY and SVGAGI. V lost 0 bases and J 5 bases, leaving 11 bases between the germline ends.

The V and J genes are TRBV7-2 and TRBJ2-1; 7 nucleotides line up with TRBD1. The V segment lost 5 bases and the J segment 7 bases; nucleotides outside the gene matches: 5. The CDR3 contains 13 residues. Germline V gene sequence: CDR1 SGHTA, CDR2 FQGNSA. This chain's CDR3 is CASSTQGVNEQFF. The CDR3 bases are TGTGCCAGCAGCACTCAGGGGGTGAATGAGCAGTTCTTC.

The J gene is TRBJ2-7, the V gene TRBV10-3, with TRBD2 matching over 8 bases. CDR1 ENHRY and CDR2 SYGVKD come from the germline V gene. The CDR3 runs to 14 residues. The J segment lost 7 bases and the V segment lost 5 bases, leaving 10 bases of the junction unmatched. For the CDR3, the DNA is TGTGCCATCAGTATAGCGGGACAACTCGGAGAGCAGTACTTC. It yields the protein CAISIAGQLGEQYF.

The V call is TRBV18, the J call TRBJ2-1; 13 bases line up with TRBD2. V lost 4 bases, J lost 8 bases, and 2 bases stayed unmatched. Per the germline V gene, CDR1 is KGHSH and CDR2 is LQKENI. This CDR3 has 14 residues. In DNA, the CDR3 is TGTGCCAGCTCACTAGGACTAGCGGGAGATGAGCAGTTCTTC. Amino acids: CASSLGLAGDEQFF.

In this sample, this clone turned up once. The chain links TRBV11-2 to TRBJ2-2; D remains unclear. Germline V CDR1 and CDR2: SGHAT, FQNNGV. The CDR3 loop spans 13 amino acids. V lost 1 base and J lost 3, with 3 bases in between. The CDR3 DNA sequence: TGTGCCAGCAGCTTAGTGGACACCGGGGAGCTGTTTTTT. Its translation is CASSLVDTGELFF.

The chain joins TRBV6-4 to TRBJ2-2; D not resolved. Trimming shortened V by 0 bases and J by 4 bases, and 9 bases separated the two germline ends. Germline V lookup: CDR1 MRHNA, CDR2 SNTAGT. The CDR3 runs 15 residues. DNA for the CDR3: TGTGCCAGCAGTGACTCGTCCAGTGGCACCGGGGAGCTGTTTTTT. Translated, it gives CASSDSSSGTGELFF.

The sample holds one count of this clone. The CDR3 nucleotides are TGTGCCAGCAGCATGTCGACCTCCTCCTACGAGCAGTACTTC. Residues: CASSMSTSSYEQYF. This chain joins TRBV5-6 and TRBJ2-7; D unresolved. V was cut by 4 bases and J by 0 bases, with 11 bases left in between. Looked up from germline, CDR1 is SGHDT and CDR2 is YYEEEE. The CDR3 consists of 14 residues.

This chain joins TRBV28 and TRBJ2-3, with 11 bases fitting TRBD2. J was trimmed by 3 bases and V by 5 bases; bases with no gene match: 10. Germline CDR1 and CDR2: MDHEN and SYDVKM. The CDR3 has 17 amino acids. CDR3 protein: CASSRLAGSFRTDTQYF. The CDR3 DNA sequence: TGTGCCAGCAGTCGACTAGCGGGATCCTTCAGGACAGATACGCAGTATTTT. The whole variable domain, remainder taken from reference TRBV28 and TRBJ2-3, is DVKVTQSSRYLVKRTGEKVFLECVQDMDHENMFWYRQDPGLGLRLIYFSYDVKMKEKGDIPEGYSVSREKKERFSLILESASTNQTSMYLCASSRLAGSFRTDTQYFGPGTRLTVL.

The gene calls are TRBV19 and TRBJ2-1; maybe TRBD1 (6 bases). CDR3 length equals 14 residues. V dropped 10 bases and J dropped 2 bases, with 15 bases sitting between them. Germline CDR1 and CDR2: LNHDA and SQIVND (reference sequence). The CDR3 DNA sequence: TGTGCCACAGGGGCGACCCCCGCCTACAATGAGCAGTTCTTC. It translates to CATGATPAYNEQFF.

The V gene is TRBV6-5, the J gene TRBJ2-7; 13 bases agree with TRBD2. The germline V gene has CDR1 MNHEY and CDR2 SVGAGI. Losses at the gene ends were 6 bases for V and 4 bases for J; bases not matched to a gene: 6. The CDR3 is 15 amino acids. CDR3 in amino acids: CASRPGLAGVYEQYF. The CDR3 DNA follows: TGTGCCAGCAGGCCTGGACTAGCGGGAGTATACGAGCAGTACTTC.

This chain uses TRBV2 with TRBJ1-1; D not resolved. The CDR3 runs to 15 residues. Germline V gives CDR1 SNHLY, CDR2 FYNNEI. Trimming shortened V by 7 bases and J by 1 base, and 16 bases separated the two germline ends. The CDR3 DNA sequence: TGTGCCAGCATTGCGGTCTCGTCGGGGAACACTGAAGCTTTCTTT. Translation: CASIAVSSGNTEAFF.

The chain is built from TRBV7-2 and TRBJ1-2, with 7 bases fitting TRBD1. The CDR3 contains 12 residues. V shed 5 bases, J shed 7 bases, and the junction held 4 bases outside the gene matches. Per the germline V gene, CDR1 is SGHTA and CDR2 is FQGNSA. The CDR3 reads CASSLDRVGYTF. CDR3 nucleotide sequence: TGTGCCAGCAGCCTAGACAGGGTTGGCTACACCTTC.

The rearrangement joins TRBV18 to TRBJ2-1; weak D call: TRBD2 (6 bases). Germline lookup yields CDR1 KGHSH and CDR2 LQKENI. CDR3 length: 15 residues. Trimming left V 3 bases short and J 6 bases short, with 15 bases between. This CDR3 is CASSPVGGWGNEQFF. The CDR3 bases are TGTGCCAGCTCACCCGTCGGGGGATGGGGCAATGAGCAGTTCTTC.

This clone was observed a single time. The chain carries TRBV5-1 and TRBJ2-2, with TRBD2 matching 8 bases. J lost 3 bases, V lost 3 bases, and 7 bases had no gene match. CDR3 length: 16 residues. The germline gives CDR1 SGHRS, CDR2 YFSETQ. The CDR3 DNA reads as TGCGCCAGCAGCTGGGGGCCGCGGGGGGACACCGGGGAGCTGTTTTTT. It codes for CASSWGPRGDTGELFF.

The V call is TRBV5-1, the J call TRBJ2-1; tentatively, D is TRBD1 (5 bases). V was cut by 0 bases and J by 8 bases, with 9 bases left in between. Germline CDR1 and CDR2: SGHRS and YFSETQ. The CDR3 loop spans 13 amino acids. The CDR3: CASSLDWGDEQFF. The DNA for the CDR3 is TGCGCCAGCAGCTTGGATTGGGGCGATGAGCAGTTCTTC.

This CDR3 is CASSYSNPTDTQYF. As DNA, the CDR3 is TGTGCCAGCAGTTATAGTAATCCCACAGATACGCAGTATTTT. The genes are TRBV27 and TRBJ2-3; D remains ambiguous. CDR1 and CDR2 from the germline V gene are MNHEY and SMNVEV (reference sequence). V gave up 4 bases and J gave up 2 bases, with 10 bases separating them. CDR3 length: 14 residues.

This clone is a singleton in its sample. The chain joins TRBV27 to TRBJ2-6; D not resolved. Trimming took 6 bases from V and 0 from J, leaving 9 bases between them. The CDR3 contains 15 residues. Germline-derived CDR1 and CDR2 are MNHEY and SMNVEV (reference sequence). The CDR3, as DNA: TGTGCCAGCAGGGGTTTGAGCTCTGGGGCCAACGTCCTGACTTTC. Protein sequence: CASRGLSSGANVLTF.

The V and J genes are TRBV19 and TRBJ2-7, with D maybe TRBD1 (6 bases). This CDR3 is 13 amino acids long. Germline V lookup: CDR1 LNHDA, CDR2 SQIVND (reference sequence). With 10 bases removed from V and 2 bases from J, the gap between germline ends came to 15 bases. The chain's CDR3 is CATRRTETYEQYF. The CDR3, as DNA: TGTGCCACAAGAAGGACAGAGACCTACGAGCAGTACTTC.

The V gene is TRBV19, the J gene TRBJ1-3; 7 bases are shared with TRBD1. This CDR3 is built from 16 residues. J gave up 0 bases and V 6 bases, and 8 bases lay outside the gene matches. Germline CDR1 is LNHDA and CDR2 is SQIVND (reference sequence). The CDR3 DNA reads TGTGCCAGTAGCACAGGACAGGAGAGCTCTGGAAACACCATATATTTT. Its protein product is CASSTGQESSGNTIYF.

The rearrangement joins TRBV7-3 to TRBJ2-7; the match to TRBD1 covers 8 bases. The CDR3 contains 13 residues. After removal of 6 bases from V and 6 bases from J, the junction contained 7 bases not matched to a gene. CDR1 is SGHTA and CDR2 is FQGTGA in the germline V gene. CDR3 amino acids: CASSRNTGGEQYF. CDR3 in DNA: TGTGCCAGCAGTCGAAACACAGGGGGCGAGCAGTACTTC.

The chain combines TRBV28 with TRBJ1-4; 9 positions agree with TRBD1. The CDR3 is 15 amino acids. Germline V CDR1 and CDR2: MDHEN, SYDVKM. V was clipped by 2 bases and J by 8 bases; unmatched bases: 6. CDR3 sequence: CASSLPGQGDEKLFF. CDR3 coding DNA: TGTGCCAGCAGTTTACCGGGACAGGGTGACGAAAAACTGTTTTTT.

The V and J genes are TRBV9 and TRBJ1-6; D remains unclear. The V and J ends lost 5 bases and 10 bases respectively, with 13 bases between them. The CDR3 has 13 residues. CDR1 SGDLS and CDR2 YYNGEE come from the germline V gene. CDR3 loop: CASRHGEWSPLHF. CDR3 sequence (DNA): TGTGCCAGCAGACATGGGGAATGGTCACCCCTCCACTTT.

CDR3: CASSAWGQETQYF. The CDR3 DNA is TGTGCCAGCAGCGCATGGGGCCAGGAGACCCAGTACTTC. This chain connects TRBV28 to TRBJ2-5; D might be TRBD1 (5 bases). V was shortened by 6 bases and J by 5 bases, with 13 bases between the two germline ends. CDR3 length: 13 residues. The germline CDR1 and CDR2 sequences are MDHEN and SYDVKM.

The chain recombines TRBV6-4 with TRBJ1-4, with 7 bases identical to TRBD1. This CDR3 comprises 17 residues. The germline V gene encodes CDR1 MRHNA and CDR2 SNTAGT. Trimming removed 2 bases from V and 0 bases from J; junction bases left unmatched: 6. CDR3 sequence (DNA): TGTGCCAGCAGTGACCAAGACAGGGCGGCAACTAATGAAAAACTGTTTTTT. Residues: CASSDQDRAATNEKLFF.

The rearrangement joins TRBV7-3 to TRBJ2-1, with D tentatively TRBD1 (5 bases). The CDR3 is 12 residues long. Germline-derived CDR1 and CDR2 are SGHTA and FQGTGA. The germline V and J ends were trimmed by 5 bases and 8 bases, with 10 bases remaining between them. In DNA, the CDR3 is TGTGCCAGCAGCCCTCAGGGCCATGAGCAGTTCTTC. Translated, it gives CASSPQGHEQFF.

The V gene is TRBV10-3, the J gene TRBJ2-2; D ambiguous. Germline assignment: CDR1 ENHRY and CDR2 SYGVKD. Trimming removed 6 bases from V and 4 bases from J, with 12 bases in between. CDR3 size: 14 residues. In DNA, the CDR3 is TGTGCCATCAGAGGAAGCTCACTCACCGGGGAGCTGTTTTTT. Translation gives CAIRGSSLTGELFF.

This clone has a handful of counts. This rearrangement joins TRBV4-3 to TRBJ2-7; 10 nucleotides agree with TRBD1. The CDR3 is 15 amino acids. The ends lost 6 bases at V and 5 bases at J; junction bases unmatched: 10. CDR1 is LGHNA, CDR2 YSLEER, per germline. The chain's CDR3 is CASSRLTGGRDEQYF. The CDR3 coding sequence is TGCGCCAGCAGTCGGTTGACAGGGGGCAGGGACGAGCAGTACTTC.